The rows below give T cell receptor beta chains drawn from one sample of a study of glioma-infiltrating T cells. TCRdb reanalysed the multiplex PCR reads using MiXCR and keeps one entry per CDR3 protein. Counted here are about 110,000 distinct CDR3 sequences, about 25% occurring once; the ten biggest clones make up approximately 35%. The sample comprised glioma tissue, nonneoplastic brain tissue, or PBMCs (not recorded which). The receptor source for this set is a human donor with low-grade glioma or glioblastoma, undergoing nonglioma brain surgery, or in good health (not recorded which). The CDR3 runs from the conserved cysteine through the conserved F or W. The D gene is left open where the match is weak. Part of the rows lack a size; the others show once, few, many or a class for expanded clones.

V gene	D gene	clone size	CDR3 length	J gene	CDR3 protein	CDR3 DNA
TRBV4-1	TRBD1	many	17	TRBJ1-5	CASSQDIRTGVAQPQHF	TGCGCCAGCAGCCAAGACATTCGGACAGGGGTTGCTCAGCCCCAGCATTTT
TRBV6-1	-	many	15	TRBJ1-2	CASTKRGEANYGYTF	TGTGCCAGCACAAAAAGGGGGGAAGCTAACTATGGCTACACCTTC
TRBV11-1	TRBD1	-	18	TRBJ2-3	CASSFPGQGSTRTDTQYF	TGTGCCAGCAGCTTCCCGGGACAGGGGTCCACACGCACAGATACGCAGTATTTT
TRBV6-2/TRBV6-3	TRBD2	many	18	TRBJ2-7	CASSYDYRGLAGVYEQYF	TGTGCCAGCAGTTACGATTATCGGGGACTAGCGGGAGTGTACGAGCAGTACTTC
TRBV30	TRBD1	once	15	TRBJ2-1	CAWRARQGSYNEQFF	TGTGCCTGGAGGGCTCGACAGGGTTCCTACAATGAGCAGTTCTTC
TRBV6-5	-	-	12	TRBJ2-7	CSSAGSSYEQYF	TGTTCCAGTGCAGGGAGCTCCTACGAGCAGTACTTC
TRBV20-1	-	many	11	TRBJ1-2	CSASGGGGYTF	TGCAGTGCTAGCGGGGGTGGTGGCTACACCTTC
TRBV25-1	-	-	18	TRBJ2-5	CASSVPFSGRYDQGTQYF	TGTGCCAGCAGTGTCCCATTTAGCGGAAGGTACGACCAAGGGACCCAGTACTTT
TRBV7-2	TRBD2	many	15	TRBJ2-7	CASSPTSGRTGEQYF	TGTGCCAGCAGCCCGACTAGCGGGAGAACTGGCGAGCAGTACTTC
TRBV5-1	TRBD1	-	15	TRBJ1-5	CASKLSGTGNQPQHF	TGCGCCAGCAAATTATCCGGGACAGGAAATCAGCCCCAGCATTTT
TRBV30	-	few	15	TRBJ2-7	CAGRSRTGWSYEQYF	TGTGCTGGGAGGAGCCGAACAGGGTGGTCCTACGAGCAGTACTTC
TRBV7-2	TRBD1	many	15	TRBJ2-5	CASSLAGTGEETQYF	TGTGCCAGCAGCTTAGCAGGGACAGGAGAAGAGACCCAGTACTTC
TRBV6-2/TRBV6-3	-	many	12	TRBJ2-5	CASRKYQETQYF	TGTGCCAGCCGAAAGTACCAAGAGACCCAGTACTTC
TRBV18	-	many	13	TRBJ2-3	CASSPTRTDTQYF	TGTGCCAGCTCACCAACCCGCACAGATACGCAGTATTTT
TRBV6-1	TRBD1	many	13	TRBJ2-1	CASRRTGGNEQFF	TGTGCCAGCAGACGGACAGGGGGCAATGAGCAGTTCTTC
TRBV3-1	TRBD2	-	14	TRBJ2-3	CASSYSGSTDTQYF	TGTGCCAGCAGCTATAGCGGGAGCACAGATACGCAGTATTTT
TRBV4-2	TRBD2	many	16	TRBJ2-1	CASSRETSGRYNEQFF	TGTGCCAGCAGCCGCGAGACTAGCGGGAGGTACAATGAGCAGTTCTTC
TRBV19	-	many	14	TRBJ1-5	CASSPSGSDQPQHF	TGTGCCAGTAGCCCATCGGGGAGTGATCAGCCCCAGCATTTT
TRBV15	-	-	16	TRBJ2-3	CATSRVSGQGTGTQYF	TGTGCCACCAGCAGAGTATCAGGACAAGGGACGGGTACGCAGTATTTT
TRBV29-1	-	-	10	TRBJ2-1	CSVSAARQFF	TGCAGTGTCTCGGCTGCCCGACAGTTCTTC
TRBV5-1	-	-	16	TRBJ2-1	CASTILASVSYNEQFF	TGCGCCAGCACAATACTAGCCTCGGTTAGCTACAATGAGCAGTTCTTC
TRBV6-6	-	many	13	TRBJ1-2	CASSYSSRSGYTF	TGTGCCAGCAGTTACTCCAGCAGGAGTGGCTACACCTTC
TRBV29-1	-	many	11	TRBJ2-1	CSAGLDDGQFF	TGCAGCGCTGGTCTCGATGACGGGCAGTTCTTC
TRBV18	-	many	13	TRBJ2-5	CASSPQQQETQYF	TGTGCCAGCTCACCACAACAGCAAGAGACCCAGTACTTC
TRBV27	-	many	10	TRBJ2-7	CASSSEEQYF	TGTGCCAGCAGTTCAGAGGAGCAGTACTTC
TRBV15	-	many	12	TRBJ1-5	CATSQGNQPQHF	TGTGCCACCAGTCAGGGCAATCAGCCCCAGCATTTT
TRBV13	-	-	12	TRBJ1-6	CASSLSGGPLHF	TGTGCCAGCAGCCTCTCCGGGGGTCCCCTCCACTTT
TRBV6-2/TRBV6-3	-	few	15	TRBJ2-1	CASTEPRPLTGEQFF	TGCGCCAGCACCGAACCGAGACCACTCACCGGTGAGCAGTTCTTC
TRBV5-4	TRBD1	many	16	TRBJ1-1	CASSGEGAVLDTEAFF	TGTGCCAGCAGCGGGGAGGGGGCGGTACTGGACACTGAAGCTTTCTTT
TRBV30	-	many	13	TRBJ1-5	CAWSVGSNQPQHF	TGTGCCTGGAGTGTTGGCAGCAATCAGCCCCAGCATTTT
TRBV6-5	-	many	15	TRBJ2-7	CASSYSSSGSYEQYF	TGTGCCAGCAGTTACTCGAGTAGCGGTTCTTACGAGCAGTACTTC
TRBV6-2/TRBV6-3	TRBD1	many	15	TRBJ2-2	CASSRTGGSTGELFF	TGTGCCAGCAGTCGGACAGGGGGAAGCACCGGGGAGCTGTTTTTT
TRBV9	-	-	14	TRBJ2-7	CASSVDREEYEQYF	TGTGCCAGCAGCGTAGACAGGGAAGAATATGAGCAGTACTTC
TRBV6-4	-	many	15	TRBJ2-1	CASSREPADYNEQFF	TGTGCCAGCTCAAGGGAACCAGCGGACTACAATGAGCAGTTCTTC
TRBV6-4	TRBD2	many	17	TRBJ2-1	CASSVTSGRHTYNEQFF	TGTGCCAGCAGTGTTACTAGCGGGAGGCATACCTACAATGAGCAGTTCTTC
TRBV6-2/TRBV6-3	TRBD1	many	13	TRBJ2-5	CASSQDRVGTQYF	TGTGCCAGCAGCCAAGACAGGGTGGGGACCCAGTACTTC
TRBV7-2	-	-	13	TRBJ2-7	CASGQDQGYEQYF	TGTGCCAGCGGCCAAGACCAGGGCTACGAGCAGTACTTC
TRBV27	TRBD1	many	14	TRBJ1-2	CASSWGQGAYGYTF	TGTGCCAGCAGTTGGGGACAGGGTGCCTATGGCTACACCTTC
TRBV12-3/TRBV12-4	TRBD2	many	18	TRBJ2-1	CASSLRTSGLGAYNEQFF	TGTGCCAGCAGTTTAAGGACTAGCGGGCTAGGGGCCTACAATGAGCAGTTCTTC
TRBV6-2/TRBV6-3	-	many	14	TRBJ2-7	CASSYGRLSYEQYF	TGTGCCAGCAGTTACGGTCGCCTCTCCTACGAGCAGTACTTC
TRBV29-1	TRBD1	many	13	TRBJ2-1	CSAGQVAYNEQFF	TGCAGCGCCGGACAGGTAGCCTACAATGAGCAGTTCTTC